These 15 T cell receptor beta chains came from one sample sequenced in a study of tumour-infiltrating T cells in Burkitt lymphoma. The repertoire was sequenced with immunoSEQ multiplex PCR; TCRdb's copy has only in-frame clones and lacks some. Here the sample spans around 46,000 clones, approximately 31% being singletons. Sequencing was done on a sample of tumor tissue. All receptors come from a human donor with Burkitt lymphoma.

The J gene is TRBJ1-1, the V gene TRBV15; no reliable D call. From germline, CDR1 is LNHNV and CDR2 YYDKDF (reference sequence). The CDR3 runs 13 residues. Trimming took 0 bases from V and 4 from J, leaving 6 bases between them. CDR3 loop: CATSRDLGTEAFF. In DNA, the CDR3 is TGTGCCACCAGCAGAGATCTGGGCACTGAAGCTTTCTTT.

CDR3 sequence: CASPGRVNGYTF. CDR3 coding DNA: TGCGCCTCCCCTGGCAGGGTGAATGGCTACACCTTC. The J gene is TRBJ1-2, the V gene TRBV4-1; D possibly corresponds to TRBD1 (5 bases). Deletions cut 11 bases from V and 6 bases from J, with 16 bases between. In germline, CDR1 is MGHRA, CDR2 YSYEKL. CDR3 length: 12 amino acids.

In this sample, this clone turned up a few times. The CDR3 is CASSTWTGNNSPLHF. The CDR3 nucleotides read TGCGCCAGCAGCACCTGGACAGGGAATAATTCACCCCTCCACTTT. This chain uses TRBV5-1 with TRBJ1-6, with TRBD1 matching 8 bases. The CDR3 is made up of 15 amino acids. Germline V lookup: CDR1 SGHRS, CDR2 YFSETQ. With 4 bases clipped from V and 5 bases from J, the junction kept 5 bases outside the gene matches. Full variable domain (outside the CDR3, taken from reference TRBV5-1 and TRBJ1-6): KAGVTQTPRYLIKTRGQQVTLSCSPISGHRSVSWYQQTPGQGLQFLFEYFSETQRNKGNFPGRFSGRQFSNSRSEMNVSTLELGDSALYLCASSTWTGNNSPLHFGNGTRLTVT.

This chain links TRBV19 with TRBJ1-5; D perhaps matches TRBD1 (6 bases). The CDR3 length is 13 residues. Germline values: CDR1 LNHDA, CDR2 SQIVND (reference sequence). V gave up 0 bases and J gave up 6 bases, with 6 bases separating them. The CDR3 DNA is TGTGCCAGTAGTATAGAACAGGGTCAGCCCCAGCATTTT. Translating gives CASSIEQGQPQHF.

The chain has TRBV4-1 and TRBJ2-2; TRBD2 aligns across 9 bases. Germline V gene lookup returns CDR1 MGHRA and CDR2 YSYEKL. Trimming at V came to 4 bases and at J to 2 bases, leaving 11 bases not matched to a gene. The CDR3 has 18 residues. The CDR3 loop reads CASSPQSPGTSNTGELFF. The CDR3 nucleotides read TGCGCCAGCAGCCCCCAATCCCCCGGGACTAGCAACACCGGGGAGCTGTTTTTT.

This clone was picked up a small number of times. The rearrangement joins TRBV13 to TRBJ1-3; TRBD1 might be the D (5 bases). Germline V gene data show CDR1 as PRHDT and CDR2 as FYEKMQ (reference sequence). Between the trimmed V and J ends, which lost 3 bases and 3 bases, there was a span of 9 bases. The CDR3 totals 14 residues. The CDR3 region has the DNA TGTGCCAGCAGCTTGGGGCAGGGTGGAAACACCATATATTTT. Translating gives CASSLGQGGNTIYF.

This clone was counted a few times. V gene TRBV30 combines with J gene TRBJ1-4; D is perhaps TRBD1 (5 bases). Looked up from germline, CDR1 is GTSNPN and CDR2 is SVGIG (reference sequence). The CDR3 covers 13 residues. V lost 1 base and J 8 bases, leaving 11 bases between the germline ends. The CDR3 reads CAWSGRGREKLFF. The CDR3 nucleotides read TGTGCCTGGAGTGGTAGGGGTCGGGAAAAACTGTTTTTT.

The rearrangement links TRBV4-2 to TRBJ2-2; no clear D. Trimming removed 6 bases from V and 4 bases from J, with 6 bases in between. Per germline, CDR1 LGHNA and CDR2 YNFKEQ. The CDR3 has 12 residues. The CDR3 here is CASRSGTGELFF. Written as DNA, the CDR3 is TGTGCCAGCAGAAGTGGCACCGGGGAGCTGTTTTTT.

The gene calls are TRBV14 and TRBJ1-1; D gene unclear. The CDR3 spans 17 residues. Germline CDR1 is SGHDN and CDR2 is FVKESK. Trimming pared 1 base from V and 0 bases from J, leaving 15 bases between. CDR3 amino acids: CASSQAWYRKMNTEAFF. DNA for the CDR3: TGTGCCAGCAGCCAAGCGTGGTACAGAAAAATGAACACTGAAGCTTTCTTT.

The chain carries TRBV18 and TRBJ1-2, with D maybe TRBD1 (5 bases). V was cut by 3 bases and J by 2 bases, with 7 bases left in between. The CDR3 totals 13 residues. Germline V gene sequence: CDR1 KGHSH, CDR2 LQKENI. CDR3 sequence (DNA): TGTGCCAGCTCACCCGACAGCAACTATGGCTACACCTTC. It specifies CASSPDSNYGYTF.

The chain combines TRBV4-3 with TRBJ1-4; D call uncertain. The V end was cut by 2 bases, the J end by 4 bases, with 8 bases between. The V gene's germline CDR1 is LGHNA and CDR2 YSLEER. The CDR3 sequence is 14 residues long. CDR3 in DNA: TGCGCCAGCAGCCAAATACCGATTAATGAAAAACTGTTTTTT. It yields the protein CASSQIPINEKLFF.

The V gene is TRBV2, the J gene TRBJ1-4, with D hard to call. The CDR3 length is 13 residues. Germline CDR1 is SNHLY and CDR2 is FYNNEI. V lost 6 bases, J lost 3 bases, and 8 bases lay in between. The CDR3, as DNA: TGTGCCAGCAGCGGATTGTCTAATGAAAAACTGTTTTTT. It encodes CASSGLSNEKLFF.

V usage is TRBV4-3 and J usage is TRBJ2-2; D is perhaps TRBD1 or TRBD2 (5 bases each). The V and J ends lost 0 bases and 3 bases respectively, with 17 bases between them. The CDR3 covers 18 residues. Per the germline V gene, CDR1 is LGHNA and CDR2 is YSLEER. The CDR3 loop reads CASSQDRWDAIYTGELFF. The CDR3 nucleotides read TGCGCCAGCAGCCAAGACCGTTGGGACGCGATATACACCGGGGAGCTGTTTTTT.

The CDR3: CASSEVGGSYNEQFF. DNA of the CDR3: TGTGCCAGCAGTGAAGTGGGGGGCTCCTACAATGAGCAGTTCTTC. The rearrangement joins TRBV6-1 to TRBJ2-1, with D possibly TRBD2 on 6 matching bases. CDR1 and CDR2 (germline): MNHNS, SASEGT. This CDR3 is built from 15 residues. Trimming removed 1 base from V and 0 bases from J, with 7 bases in between.

The chain links TRBV28 to TRBJ1-1; TRBD1 might be the D (6 bases). Germline lookup yields CDR1 MDHEN and CDR2 SYDVKM. This CDR3 comprises 13 residues. V was clipped by 8 bases and J by 5 bases, with 15 bases between them. The chain's CDR3 is CASRTAGRTEAFF. The CDR3 DNA follows: TGTGCCAGCCGGACAGCCGGTCGGACTGAAGCTTTCTTT.